This TCR beta chain is from a study of cytomegalovirus exposure and HLA in healthy donors. The CDR3 has 13 amino acids. Germline CDR1 reads KGHSH; CDR2 reads LQKENI. V lost 6 bases and J lost 1, with 9 bases in between. This clone was counted a single time. Its antigen is unknown. Distinct nucleotide sequences in the sample also encode this CDR3. Sequencing was performed with immunoSEQ multiplex PCR; in TCRdb, only in-frame clones are kept and a portion is missing. This table has approximately 300,000 clones, 70% to 90% appearing once. Study-wide points: According to reports, the classifier identified cytomegalovirus status with high specificity and sensitivity. Specificity of three CMV-associated chains for CMV antigens was verified in vitro. There were fewer than 200 TCR beta chains listed as cytomegalovirus-associated. It was found in a later analysis that first-cohort TCR clusters tended to co-occur in the approximately 130 validation repertoires.

Sequenced input: PBMCs. V and J are TRBV18 and TRBJ1-1; D may be TRBD1 (5 bases). This TCR was sampled from a young woman in good health and CMV-seronegative. The chain's CDR3 is CASSLTENTEAFF. The CDR3 DNA sequence: TGTGCCAGCTCCTTGACAGAGAACACTGAAGCTTTCTTT.